This TCR beta chain was documented in a study of T cell changes during pregnancy in multiple sclerosis (dated by TCRdb to 2018 to 2020). A note on the overall study: The study examined how the T cell repertoire changed over the course of pregnancy in women with multiple sclerosis.

The library relied on the immunoSEQ multiplex PCR assay. What TCRdb holds here is the immuneACCESS table cut down to in-frame rearrangements. Part of the clones is not present; checked against another copy, under half of the missing clones reflect an unresolved V gene, and the others are unexplained. In this sample the table shows tens of thousands of clones, roughly 90% of which occur a single time. Approximately 5.9% of the sample goes to the ten largest clones. Taken from cysteine to phenylalanine, the CDR3 has 15 residues. The DNA shown is the 45-base CDR3, in frame from base 1. From V the trimming removes 3 bases and from J it removes 6 bases, while the gene matches leave 10 bases of the junction unaccounted for. Sequences SGHRS (CDR1) and YFSETQ (CDR2) are obtained from the germline V gene. On this clone: The antigen this receptor binds is unknown. The record has no base qualities; no much larger clone is one base away.

The sample was peripheral blood, taken in the third trimester of pregnancy. The rearrangement combines TRBV5-1 with TRBJ2-7, with TRBD2 matching 9 junction bases. This clonotype was sampled from a female donor in good health, enrolled as a control in a pregnancy study. The CDR3 amino acid sequence is: CASSSNGRGGSEQYF. The nucleotide sequence is given as TGCGCCAGCAGCTCCAACGGGCGGGGGGGAAGCGAGCAGTACTTC.